A single sample gave rise to the 21 T cell receptor beta chains below, sequenced in a study of cytomegalovirus exposure and HLA in healthy donors. It was with 60 Vbeta and 13 Jbeta primers that the PCR ran. Produced via immunoSEQ multiplex PCR; TCRdb's table is partial and in-frame only. The sample carries about 220,000 clones, nearly 80% recorded once. Source material: PBMCs. Source of these receptors: a male donor in good health and CMV-seronegative.

The rearrangement links TRBV29-1 to TRBJ1-2; D is ambiguous. The length of the CDR3 is 11 residues. Per the germline V gene, CDR1 is SQVTM and CDR2 is ANQGSEA. V shed 4 bases and J shed 3 bases, with 6 bases lying between them. The CDR3, as DNA: TGCAGCGTTGTGGGAGACTATGGCTACACCTTC. This sequence encodes CSVVGDYGYTF.

V and J are TRBV27 and TRBJ1-6; no definite D call. Trimming removed 5 bases from V and 9 bases from J, with 20 bases in between. This CDR3 spans 16 amino acids. Germline V gene sequence: CDR1 MNHEY, CDR2 SMNVEV (reference sequence). CDR3 sequence reads: CASSARGWSQSSPLHF. DNA of the CDR3: TGTGCCAGCAGTGCCAGAGGGTGGTCCCAGAGTTCACCCCTCCACTTT.

The CDR3: CASSSTGTVDEQFF. The DNA of the CDR3 is TGTGCCAGCAGCTCTACCGGGACAGTTGATGAGCAGTTCTTC. The rearrangement links TRBV7-3 to TRBJ2-1; 7 bases align to TRBD1. V was pared by 4 bases and J by 8 bases, with 8 bases of the junction left unmatched. This CDR3 is built from 14 residues. In germline, CDR1 is SGHTA, CDR2 FQGTGA.

The chain joins TRBV6-4 to TRBJ2-1, with a weak D call TRBD1 (5 bases). V shed 3 bases and J shed 6 bases, with 15 bases lying between them. Per germline, CDR1 MRHNA and CDR2 SNTAGT. CDR3 size: 15 residues. In DNA, the CDR3 is TGTGCCAGCAGTGAATCGACAGCTCCGGGCAATGAGCAGTTCTTC. Its protein product is CASSESTAPGNEQFF.

CDR3 protein: CASSQDLRGDFSYNEQFF. As DNA, the CDR3 is TGCGCCAGCAGCCAAGATCTTCGCGGGGATTTCTCCTACAATGAGCAGTTCTTC. V usage is TRBV4-3 and J usage is TRBJ2-1; the D gene is possibly TRBD2 (6 bases). Germline V gene sequence: CDR1 LGHNA, CDR2 YSLEER. CDR3 length: 18 residues. The V end lost 0 bases, the J end lost 0 bases, and 15 bases lay between the germline ends.

The chain uses TRBV11-2 and TRBJ1-6; 8 bases map to TRBD1. Germline CDR1 is SGHAT and CDR2 is FQNNGV. V lost 5 bases, J lost 7 bases, and 10 bases stayed unmatched. This CDR3 is built from 16 residues. The chain's CDR3 is CASSRIQGARNSPLHF. In DNA, the CDR3 is TGTGCCAGCAGCCGAATTCAGGGGGCTCGGAATTCACCCCTCCACTTT.

Notes on this clone: The identical CDR3 is also encoded by other nucleotide sequences in the sample. The chain uses TRBV6-1 and TRBJ1-4; D call uncertain. Trimming took off 5 bases at V and 8 bases at J, with 15 bases between the two ends. CDR1 and CDR2 from the germline V gene are MNHNS and SASEGT. CDR3 length equals 14 residues. CDR3 nucleotide sequence: TGTGCCAGCAGTCTCCCTCGTGGAGGAGAAAAACTGTTTTTT. Protein: CASSLPRGGEKLFF.

The chain joins TRBV4-2 to TRBJ2-5, with 7 nucleotides matching TRBD1. This CDR3 comprises 14 residues. Germline CDR1 and CDR2: LGHNA and YNFKEQ. V lost 0 bases to trimming and J lost 4 bases; unmatched junction nucleotides: 2. The CDR3 DNA is TGTGCCAGCAGCCAAGAGACAGGGATAGAGACCCAGTACTTC. This translates into CASSQETGIETQYF.

The gene calls are TRBV28 and TRBJ2-3; TRBD2 agrees at 9 bases. Trimming at V came to 4 bases and at J to 2 bases, leaving 1 base not matched to a gene. The germline V gene has CDR1 MDHEN and CDR2 SYDVKM. CDR3 length: 14 residues. The CDR3 reads CASSSSGTTDTQYF. The CDR3 DNA follows: TGTGCCAGCAGTTCTAGCGGGACCACAGATACGCAGTATTTT.

This clone was seen a single time. J is TRBJ2-1 and V is TRBV25-1, with TRBD1 matching 8 bases. V gave up 5 bases and J gave up 7 bases; unmatched junction bases: 7. Per the germline V gene, CDR1 is MGHDK and CDR2 is SYGVNS. The CDR3 totals 14 residues. The CDR3 here is CASSLGQGLNEQFF. In DNA, the CDR3 is TGTGCCAGCAGTCTAGGACAGGGTTTGAATGAGCAGTTCTTC.

This chain joins TRBV4-2 and TRBJ2-7; 11 bases align to TRBD2. The CDR3 covers 16 residues. From germline, CDR1 is LGHNA and CDR2 YNFKEQ. Unmatched junction bases numbered 7, after V lost 4 bases and J lost 2 bases. This chain's CDR3 is CASSPATSGVTYEQYF. In DNA form, the CDR3 reads TGTGCCAGCAGCCCGGCGACTAGCGGGGTTACCTACGAGCAGTACTTC.

The chain employs TRBV7-9 and TRBJ1-4; 9 positions agree with TRBD1. This CDR3 is 19 amino acids long. CDR1 is SEHNR, CDR2 FQNEAQ, per germline (reference sequence). The J segment lost 3 bases and the V segment lost 5 bases, leaving 16 bases of the junction unmatched. In DNA, the CDR3 is TGTGCCAGCAGCCCCCCCGGGGGGACAGGGTCGGCAGCTAATGAAAAACTGTTTTTT. It translates to CASSPPGGTGSAANEKLFF.

The chain employs TRBV4-3 and TRBJ1-2, with a possible D match to TRBD1 (6 bases). This CDR3 comprises 16 residues. Per germline, CDR1 LGHNA and CDR2 YSLEER. V lost 0 bases, J lost 4 bases, and 15 bases lay in between. The CDR3 bases are TGCGCCAGCAGCCAAGAAGGGTCAGCAGGGGCCTATGGCTACACCTTC. Its translation: CASSQEGSAGAYGYTF.

The chain uses TRBV10-3 and TRBJ1-1; 8 positions agree with TRBD1. The CDR3 is 20 amino acids. V was clipped by 0 bases and J by 0 bases; unmatched bases: 15. Germline V CDR1 and CDR2: ENHRY, SYGVKD. Here the CDR3 DNA reads TGTGCCATCAGTGAGTCCCCAACTCGGCGAGGGACAGGCGTGAACACTGAAGCTTTCTTT. It is translated as CAISESPTRRGTGVNTEAFF.

This chain uses TRBV27 with TRBJ2-7; D is perhaps TRBD2 (5 bases). Germline CDR1 is MNHEY and CDR2 is SMNVEV (reference sequence). Trimming left V 6 bases short and J 3 bases short, with 21 bases between. The CDR3 covers 16 residues. This CDR3 reads CASSPLATPLDYEQYF. In DNA form, the CDR3 reads TGTGCCAGCAGCCCCCTGGCGACACCACTAGACTACGAGCAGTACTTC.

The chain carries TRBV6-6 and TRBJ2-5, with D maybe TRBD2 (6 bases). With 5 bases removed from V and 2 bases from J, the gap between germline ends came to 15 bases. From germline, CDR1 is MNHNY and CDR2 SVGAGI (reference sequence). This CDR3 region has 15 residues. CDR3 region: CASSPLSGVQETQYF. The DNA of the CDR3 is TGTGCCAGCAGTCCACTCTCGGGGGTTCAAGAGACCCAGTACTTC.

The chain's CDR3 is CASSQGEGVLVQETQYF. The CDR3 DNA reads as TGCGCCAGCAGCCAAGGAGAGGGCGTACTAGTCCAAGAGACCCAGTACTTC. J is TRBJ2-5 and V is TRBV4-1; TRBD2 is a possible D gene (5 bases). V was clipped by 1 base and J by 1 base, with 16 bases between them. Per the germline V gene, CDR1 is MGHRA and CDR2 is YSYEKL. The CDR3 extends over 17 amino acids.

This chain links TRBV28 with TRBJ2-5, with a tentative D call TRBD2 (5 bases). Germline V gene sequence: CDR1 MDHEN, CDR2 SYDVKM. CDR3 length equals 14 residues. V was shortened by 5 bases and J by 5 bases, with 15 bases between the two germline ends. The CDR3: CASSPQEVEETQYF. Written as DNA, the CDR3 is TGTGCCAGCAGTCCCCAGGAGGTTGAGGAGACCCAGTACTTC.

The chain carries TRBV6-5 and TRBJ1-2; a weak D match, TRBD1 (6 bases). Looked up from germline, CDR1 is MNHEY and CDR2 is SVGAGI. V was shortened by 5 bases and J by 4 bases, with 14 bases between the two germline ends. The CDR3 extends over 14 amino acids. The CDR3 reads CASSPGAPFYGYTF. CDR3 coding DNA: TGTGCCAGCAGTCCAGGGGCCCCTTTCTATGGCTACACCTTC.

This clone showed up just a few times. V and J are TRBV29-1 and TRBJ2-3; 7 positions agree with TRBD2. V lost 6 bases to trimming and J lost 2 bases; unmatched junction nucleotides: 8. There are 14 residues in the CDR3. The germline V gene has CDR1 SQVTM and CDR2 ANQGSEA. The CDR3 here is CSVYRDYATDTQYF. CDR3 DNA: TGCAGCGTGTACCGGGACTACGCCACAGATACGCAGTATTTT.

This clone was observed once. Its ends do not fully match the called genes, so a read error is possible. The V gene is TRBV6-1, the J gene TRBJ2-3, with 8 bases aligning to TRBD2. The CDR3 totals 14 residues. Germline CDR1 and CDR2: MNHNS and SASEGT. The CDR3 DNA sequence: TGTGCCAGCAGTCAAGCGGGAGGCACAGATACGCAGTATTTT. Its protein is CASSQAGGTDTQYF.